This T cell receptor beta chain derives from a study of shared clonotypes between healthy human individuals. The method was immunoSEQ multiplex PCR; TCRdb's version includes in-frame clones alone and lacks a portion of them. This repertoire shows fewer than 1.6 million clones, around 98.5% found once; its top ten account for 0.36%. CDR3 size: 15 residues. Germline V gene data show CDR1 as MGHDK and CDR2 as SYGVNS. The ends lost 5 bases at V and 7 bases at J; junction bases unmatched: 11. The source of this sequence is a man aged 25 to 40 in good health. The sample taken for sequencing was naive CD4+ T cells sorted from blood. As to subset: CD45RA+ positively selected. The chain links TRBV25-1 to TRBJ2-1; TRBD2 agrees at 7 bases. Written as DNA, the CDR3 is TGTGCCAGCAGTAGGGCACTAGCGCATATGAATGAGCAGTTCTTC. It encodes CASSRALAHMNEQFF.